Listed here are 10 T cell receptor beta chains from one sample, sequenced in a study of blood T cell repertoires in COVID-19 (dated by TCRdb to 2018 to 2021). The library was obtained by the immunoSEQ multiplex PCR assay. TCRdb holds this immuneACCESS table with in-frame rearrangements only. Some clones are missing; in checked studies, unresolved V genes explain under half, and the rest has no known cause. The sample table records under 250,000 clones; approximately 82% of these occur just once. Together, the top ten hold approximately 2.5% of the sample. The source material was peripheral blood. Source of these receptors: a woman between 65 and 79 years old with active or convalescent COVID-19.

The chain employs TRBV27 and TRBJ1-2; D is perhaps TRBD1 (6 bases). The CDR3 is 13 residues long. The germline V gene has CDR1 MNHEY and CDR2 SMNVEV (reference sequence). With 6 bases removed from V and 4 bases from J, the gap between germline ends came to 12 bases. CDR3 loop: CASRLGQTYGYTF. CDR3 nucleotides: TGTGCCAGCAGGTTAGGACAGACCTATGGCTACACCTTC.

The chain carries TRBV24-1 and TRBJ1-5; TRBD1 is a possible D gene (5 bases). Germline V gene sequence: CDR1 KGHDR, CDR2 SFDVKD. The germline V and J ends were trimmed by 3 bases and 4 bases, with 9 bases remaining between them. The length of the CDR3 is 14 residues. CDR3 amino acids: CATSDPGGNQPQHF. CDR3 bases: TGTGCCACCAGTGATCCGGGGGGTAATCAGCCCCAGCATTTT.

CDR3: CASSFSREKLFF. The CDR3 bases are TGTGCCAGCAGTTTCTCTCGGGAAAAACTGTTTTTT. The chain links TRBV12-3 or TRBV12-4 to TRBJ1-4; D not certain. This CDR3 comprises 12 residues. Trimming took 3 bases from V and 8 from J, leaving 7 bases between them.

The chain is built from TRBV4-3 and TRBJ2-7, with 10 positions matching TRBD2. The length of the CDR3 is 15 residues. Looked up from germline, CDR1 is LGHNA and CDR2 is YSLEER. The junction had 3 bases not matched to a gene; V was cut back by 0 bases and J by 4 bases. The CDR3 region has the DNA TGCGCCAGCAGCCAAGACCTAGCGGGGGTATACGAGCAGTACTTC. Its protein product is CASSQDLAGVYEQYF.

The chain employs TRBV6-4 and TRBJ2-1, with 12 bases identical to TRBD2. This CDR3 is 15 amino acids long. The V gene end was trimmed by 9 bases and the J gene end by 4 bases; junction bases not matched to a gene: 7. From germline, CDR1 is MRHNA and CDR2 SNTAGT. Written as DNA, the CDR3 is TGTGCCAGTACCAGACTAGCGGGAGCATACAATGAGCAGTTCTTC. This codes for CASTRLAGAYNEQFF.

This chain links TRBV7-4 with TRBJ1-4, with D possibly matching TRBD1 (5 bases). Trimming left V 5 bases short and J 7 bases short, with 23 bases between. The CDR3 totals 17 residues. The V gene's germline CDR1 is SGHVT and CDR2 SQSDAQ. This CDR3 reads CASSLEWFRDVSEKLFF. The DNA of the CDR3 is TGTGCCAGCAGCCTAGAGTGGTTCAGGGATGTAAGTGAAAAACTGTTTTTT.

V is TRBV30 and J is TRBJ1-1, with 7 bases aligning to TRBD1. The CDR3 has 13 amino acids. J gave up 5 bases and V 6 bases, and 9 bases lay outside the gene matches. The V gene's germline CDR1 is GTSNPN and CDR2 SVGIG (reference sequence). In DNA form, the CDR3 reads TGTGCCTGTAAAAGACAGGGCACTACTGAAGCTTTCTTT. The encoded protein is CACKRQGTTEAFF.

As to this clone: One end of the junction does not line up with germline, which may come from a read error. This rearrangement joins TRBV7-2 to TRBJ2-7; 11 positions match TRBD2. This CDR3 is 15 amino acids long. Germline CDR1 SGHTA, CDR2 FQGNSA. The CDR3 DNA reads TGTGCCAGCAGCATAGCGGGAGGGCCGAGCTACGAGCAGTACTTC. As protein: CASSIAGGPSYEQYF.

The gene calls are TRBV7-2 and TRBJ1-5; 8 bases align to TRBD1. Per the germline V gene, CDR1 is SGHTA and CDR2 is FQGNSA. Germline trimming cut 6 bases from V and 6 bases from J; bases unmatched to any gene: 10. This CDR3 is 15 amino acids long. The CDR3 DNA follows: TGTGCCAGCAGTCCAGGACAGGGTGTCGGTCAGCCCCAGCATTTT. Encoded protein: CASSPGQGVGQPQHF.

V usage is TRBV28 and J usage is TRBJ1-1; no reliable D call. This CDR3 comprises 15 residues. Trimming shortened V by 2 bases and J by 4 bases, and 14 bases separated the two germline ends. The germline V gene encodes CDR1 MDHEN and CDR2 SYDVKM. CDR3 nucleotide sequence: TGTGCCAGCAGTTTAACCGGGTTTGAAGGCACTGAAGCTTTCTTT. It translates to CASSLTGFEGTEAFF.